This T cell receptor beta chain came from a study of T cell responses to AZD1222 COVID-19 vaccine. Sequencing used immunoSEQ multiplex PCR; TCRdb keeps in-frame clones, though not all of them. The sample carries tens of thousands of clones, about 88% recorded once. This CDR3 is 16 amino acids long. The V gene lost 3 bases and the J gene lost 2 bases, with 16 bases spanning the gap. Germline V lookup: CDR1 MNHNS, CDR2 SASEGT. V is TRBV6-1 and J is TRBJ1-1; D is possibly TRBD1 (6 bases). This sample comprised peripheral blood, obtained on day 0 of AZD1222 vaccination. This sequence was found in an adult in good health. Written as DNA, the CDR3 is TGTGCCAGCAGTGACCAGGGACACCAACTTAACACTGAAGCTTTCTTT. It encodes CASSDQGHQLNTEAFF.